These T cell receptor beta chains were read from a single sample in a study of shared clonotypes between healthy human individuals. Measured with immunoSEQ multiplex PCR; TCRdb has only the in-frame clones, and not every one. The data contain a few million clones, just under 95% of them singletons. The sample taken for sequencing was naive CD4+ T cells from PBMCs. These receptors were collected from a man aged 18 to 29 in good health. Some clones in this sample may be carry-over from other donors' samples. Both conserved end residues are part of each CDR3. D genes are given only for firm matches.

cdr3_length d_call j_call v_call cdr3_nt cdr3_aa
15 TRBD1 TRBJ1-5 TRBV6-5 TGTGCCAGCAGATCGGGACAGGTTAGCAATCAGCCCCAGCATTTT CASRSGQVSNQPQHF
12 . TRBJ1-1 TRBV11-2 TGTGCCAGCAGTAAGCAGAACACTGAAGCTTTCTTT CASSKQNTEAFF
17 . TRBJ1-2 TRBV4-2 TGTGCCAGCAGCCGACTCGACGGACAGAAAGCTAACTATGGCTACACCTTC CASSRLDGQKANYGYTF
13 TRBD1 TRBJ2-1 TRBV25-1 TGTGCCACGGGGACAGGGGTGGACAATGAGCAGTTCTTC CATGTGVDNEQFF
11 . TRBJ2-1 TRBV6-5 TGTGCCAGCAGTTCCCCGGGGCCCCTGTTCTTC CASSSPGPLFF
13 . TRBJ1-2 TRBV18 TGTGCCAGCTCCCACGGGACGGAGTATGGCTACACCTTC CASSHGTEYGYTF
18 TRBD2 TRBJ2-3 TRBV4-1 TGCGCCAGCAGCCAATCCTCACTAGCGGGAGTGGTAACAGATACGCAGTATTTT CASSQSSLAGVVTDTQYF
15 . TRBJ2-7 TRBV9 TGTGCCAGCAGCCCCCAGGCGGGGCTCGCCTACGAGCAGTACTTC CASSPQAGLAYEQYF
19 TRBD2 TRBJ2-2 TRBV4-1 TGCGCCAGCAGCCACCGAGGACTAGCGGGAGGGGGGAACACCGGGGAGCTGTTTTTT CASSHRGLAGGGNTGELFF
16 TRBD2 TRBJ2-7 TRBV10-1 TGCGCCAGCAGTGAGTCCGGTCTAGCGGGTTCCTACGAGCAGTACTTC CASSESGLAGSYEQYF
16 . TRBJ2-7 TRBV4-3 TGCGCCAGCAGCCAAGATTGGGGACGGGGATCCTACGAGCAGTACTTC CASSQDWGRGSYEQYF
16 . TRBJ2-7 TRBV28 TGTGCCAGCAGTATTACGGGGGCGACTGTCCTCTACGAGCAGTACTTC CASSITGATVLYEQYF
15 TRBD2 TRBJ2-5 TRBV7-9 TGTGCCAGCAGCGCCGGGACTAGCGGGACGGAGACCCAGTACTTC CASSAGTSGTETQYF
15 TRBD2 TRBJ2-5 TRBV5-1 TGCGCCAGCAGCCCCCCCGCCCTTTCGGGGGGGACCCAGTACTTC CASSPPALSGGTQYF
17 TRBD1 TRBJ2-5 TRBV14 TGTGCCAGCAGCCCGGACAGGGGGGGAACCTTACAAGAGACCCAGTACTTC CASSPDRGGTLQETQYF
15 . TRBJ2-5 TRBV11-2 TGTGCCAGCACGCGGGCAGGAAACCCTCAAGAGACCCAGTACTTC CASTRAGNPQETQYF
15 . TRBJ2-2 TRBV11-2 TGTGCCAGCAGCCTACAGTTAGCAGGAGCCGGGGAGCTGTTTTTT CASSLQLAGAGELFF
13 . TRBJ1-5 TRBV29-1 TGCAGCGTTTTGGTGAATAGCAATCAGCCCCAGCATTTT CSVLVNSNQPQHF
14 . TRBJ1-1 TRBV7-9 TGTGCCAGCAGGAAGGACATCATGAACACTGAAGCTTTCTTT CASRKDIMNTEAFF
14 TRBD1 TRBJ2-7 TRBV5-4 TGTGCCAGCAGCTCGACAGGGGGATCCTACGAGCAGTACTTC CASSSTGGSYEQYF